A single sample is the source of the 13 T cell receptor beta chains below, sequenced in a study of T cell responses to AZD1222 COVID-19 vaccine. TCRdb's table, derived via immunoSEQ multiplex PCR, lists solely in-frame clones and lacks some. The sample lists about 96,000 clones; 80% to 90% were seen once. Sequencing used peripheral blood, obtained on day 0 of AZD1222 vaccination. The receptor source for this set is an adult in good health.

The chain recombines TRBV2 with TRBJ1-6; D not certain. The CDR3 runs 14 residues. Looked up from germline, CDR1 is SNHLY and CDR2 is FYNNEI. Trimming shortened V by 10 bases and J by 6 bases, and 16 bases separated the two germline ends. The CDR3, as DNA: TGTGCCATTCTCCCCCCCCTACCTAATTCACCCCTCCACTTT. It yields the protein CAILPPLPNSPLHF.

The chain carries TRBV7-3 and TRBJ2-3, with a weak D call TRBD2 (5 bases). Trimming cost V 2 bases and J 2 bases, with 8 bases left between them. Germline CDR1 reads SGHTA; CDR2 reads FQGTGA. CDR3 length: 14 residues. The CDR3 DNA is TGTGCCAGCAGCTTACTAGCCCCCACAGATACGCAGTATTTT. The encoded protein is CASSLLAPTDTQYF.

This chain joins TRBV4-3 and TRBJ2-1; 7 bases agree with TRBD2. The CDR3 totals 16 residues. Germline V gives CDR1 LGHNA, CDR2 YSLEER. V shed 0 bases, J shed 8 bases, and the junction held 10 bases outside the gene matches. In DNA form, the CDR3 reads TGCGCCAGCAGCCAAGATGCGGGTCAGGGAGGGCATGAGCAGTTCTTC. Translated, it gives CASSQDAGQGGHEQFF.

The genes are TRBV11-2 and TRBJ2-3; D is perhaps TRBD2 (5 bases). Trimming left V 5 bases short and J 4 bases short, with 13 bases between. Germline V lookup: CDR1 SGHAT, CDR2 FQNNGV. The CDR3 length is 14 residues. The CDR3 DNA reads TGTGCCAGCAGCACCCCGGGATATGCAGATACGCAGTATTTT. Translation: CASSTPGYADTQYF.

The table lists this clone with a count of one. The chain links TRBV4-1 to TRBJ1-4, with D perhaps TRBD1 (5 bases). The CDR3 runs to 16 residues. Deletions cut 4 bases from V and 4 bases from J, with 16 bases between. The germline V gene encodes CDR1 MGHRA and CDR2 YSYEKL. The CDR3 sequence: CASSPIGQGRNEKLFF. The CDR3 coding sequence is TGCGCCAGCAGCCCCATAGGACAAGGACGTAATGAAAAACTGTTTTTT.

This sequence joins TRBV3-1 (or the pseudogene TRBV3-2) and TRBJ1-2; the match to TRBD1 covers 8 bases. This CDR3 region has 15 residues. V shed 4 bases and J 7 bases; nucleotides not matched to a gene: 11. Germline V gives CDR1 LGHDT, CDR2 YNNKEL (reference sequence). The CDR3 spells CASSPRGQGARGYTF. The CDR3 DNA follows: TGTGCCAGCAGCCCTAGAGGGCAGGGGGCGCGTGGCTACACCTTC.

The chain combines TRBV4-3 with TRBJ2-3, with D perhaps being TRBD1 or TRBD2 (5 bases each). Germline CDR1 reads LGHNA; CDR2 reads YSLEER. Between the trimmed V and J ends, which lost 0 bases and 6 bases, there was a span of 22 bases. This CDR3 has 18 residues. CDR3 loop: CASSQEALRGSTADTQYF. Here the CDR3 DNA reads TGCGCCAGCAGCCAAGAAGCCCTACGGGGCTCCACTGCGGATACGCAGTATTTT.

The V gene is TRBV5-1, the J gene TRBJ2-5; D is perhaps TRBD1 (6 bases). The CDR3 is made up of 13 amino acids. The ends were cut back, 4 bases at V and 5 bases at J, with 12 bases in the middle. Germline CDR1 is SGHRS and CDR2 is YFSETQ. The CDR3 nucleotides read TGCGCCAGCAGCCTCCAGGGACACGAGACCCAGTACTTC. Protein product: CASSLQGHETQYF.

The V gene is TRBV11-3, the J gene TRBJ2-7; 7 bases fit TRBD1. Germline-derived CDR1 and CDR2 are SGHNT and YENEEA. The CDR3 is 13 residues long. Unmatched junction bases numbered 7, after V lost 8 bases and J lost 3 bases. The CDR3 DNA sequence: TGTGCCAGCTCGCCGGGACAGAACTACGAGCAGTACTTC. This gives the protein CASSPGQNYEQYF.

This chain connects TRBV29-1 to TRBJ1-1; D is undetermined. V lost 3 bases to trimming and J lost 5 bases, with 4 bases between them. This CDR3 contains 10 residues. Germline V gene data show CDR1 as SQVTM and CDR2 as ANQGSEA. CDR3 amino acids: CSVDVTEAFF. CDR3 DNA: TGCAGCGTTGATGTTACTGAAGCTTTCTTT.

The chain combines TRBV11-1 with TRBJ2-5; 8 bases are shared with TRBD2. The J segment lost 5 bases and the V segment lost 5 bases, leaving 7 bases of the junction unmatched. The CDR3 spans 14 residues. Germline V lookup: CDR1 SGHAT, CDR2 FQDESV (reference sequence). The CDR3 coding sequence is TGTGCCAGCAGCCCCCGATCTAGCGGGGAGACCCAGTACTTC. Encoded protein: CASSPRSSGETQYF.

The rearrangement joins TRBV30 to TRBJ1-1; D remains unclear. V shed 0 bases and J shed 4 bases, with 15 bases lying between them. Germline V gene sequence: CDR1 GTSNPN, CDR2 SVGIG (reference sequence). The CDR3 contains 15 residues. The CDR3 region has the DNA TGTGCCTGGAGTGTACTTCTCGGGCCCAGCACTGAAGCTTTCTTT. It yields the protein CAWSVLLGPSTEAFF.

The genes are TRBV7-9 and TRBJ1-2; D is ambiguous. Trimming cost V 1 base and J 2 bases, with 8 bases left between them. Germline values: CDR1 SEHNR, CDR2 FQNEAQ (reference sequence). The CDR3 runs to 14 residues. In DNA form, the CDR3 reads TGTGCCAGCAGCTTAGAGGCCCGGAACTATGGCTACACCTTC. Protein: CASSLEARNYGYTF.